This T cell receptor beta chain was documented in a study of PD-1 blockade in mismatch repair-deficient tumors. As for the study in general: Patients had over 10 mismatch repair-deficient cancer types, all previously treated and progressing. Study results and caveats: Tumor-resident clones, often absent from pretreatment blood, expanded after pembrolizumab and then contracted.

The assay was immunoSEQ multiplex PCR, and TCRdb's table has in-frame clones only and misses some. Among 15,000 to 20,000 clones listed, 75% to 90% were seen once. Three pembrolizumab responders had their TCRs sequenced. Trimming cost V 4 bases and J 4 bases, with 18 bases left between them. The CDR3 sequence is 16 residues long. Per the germline V gene, CDR1 is SGHRS and CDR2 is YFSETQ. As concerns this clone: Its specificity is unknown.

The chain carries TRBV5-1 and TRBJ2-1; the D gene is possibly TRBD2 (7 bases). Sequenced here: PBMCs, sampled less than 25 weeks after starting pembrolizumab. This clonotype originated in an adult with mismatch repair-deficient cancer. CDR3: CASSPGGGAGYNEQFF. The CDR3 nucleotides read TGCGCCAGCAGCCCCGGTGGGGGGGCAGGTTACAATGAGCAGTTCTTC.